These T cell receptor beta chains were read from a single sample in a study of response to subunit inactivated influenza vaccine. Each CDR3 protein is one row after TCRdb ran MiXCR on the RT-PCR reads. The table lists about 650,000 distinct CDR3 sequences, around 13% of them singletons. Sample: PBMCs from blood, taken less than 15 days before vaccination. All receptors derive from a man aged 45-65 years who received an inactivated influenza vaccine. Both conserved end residues are part of each CDR3. A D gene is named only where the DNA matches it firmly. Clone size is given for some rows only: seen once, a few or many times, or a class if the clone is expanded.

v_call: TRBV20-1
d_call: NA
j_call: TRBJ2-1
clone_size: many
cdr3_aa: CSARDPRDPRDNEQFF
cdr3_nt: TGCAGTGCTAGAGATCCCCGGGACCCGCGTGATAATGAGCAGTTCTTC

v_call: TRBV5-1
d_call: NA
j_call: TRBJ2-4
clone_size: many
cdr3_aa: CASSMDGAKNIQYF
cdr3_nt: TGCGCCAGCAGCATGGATGGGGCCAAAAACATTCAGTACTTC

v_call: TRBV4-2
d_call: NA
j_call: TRBJ2-3
clone_size: many
cdr3_aa: CASSHDGVRDTQYF
cdr3_nt: TGTGCCAGCAGCCATGACGGGGTAAGAGATACGCAGTATTTT

v_call: TRBV7-9
d_call: NA
j_call: TRBJ2-1
clone_size: many
cdr3_aa: CASSPTDYNEQFF
cdr3_nt: TGTGCCAGCAGCCCTACCGACTACAATGAGCAGTTCTTC

v_call: TRBV30
d_call: TRBD2
j_call: TRBJ2-1
clone_size: few
cdr3_aa: CAWSQGTSGLSYNEQFF
cdr3_nt: TGTGCCTGGAGCCAAGGGACTAGCGGTCTCTCCTACAATGAGCAGTTCTTC

v_call: TRBV6-2/TRBV6-3
d_call: NA
j_call: TRBJ1-2
clone_size: NA
cdr3_aa: CASSRRAWGYGYTF
cdr3_nt: TGTGCCAGCAGTAGGCGGGCTTGGGGATATGGCTACACCTTC

v_call: TRBV6-2/TRBV6-3
d_call: NA
j_call: TRBJ1-4
clone_size: many
cdr3_aa: CASSNRETVEKLFF
cdr3_nt: TGTGCCAGCAGTAACAGGGAGACGGTCGAAAAACTGTTTTTT

v_call: TRBV7-9
d_call: NA
j_call: TRBJ2-3
clone_size: few
cdr3_aa: CASNPLALTGQYF
cdr3_nt: TGTGCCAGCAACCCCTTAGCTTTGACGGGACAATATTTT

v_call: TRBV7-8
d_call: NA
j_call: TRBJ1-1
clone_size: few
cdr3_aa: CASSFAARREAFF
cdr3_nt: TGTGCCAGCAGCTTTGCCGCCCGACGTGAAGCTTTCTTT

v_call: TRBV3-1
d_call: NA
j_call: TRBJ2-7
clone_size: few
cdr3_aa: CASSQRQAFYEQYF
cdr3_nt: TGTGCCAGCAGCCAAAGACAGGCTTTCTACGAGCAGTACTTC

v_call: TRBV25-1
d_call: NA
j_call: TRBJ2-1
clone_size: NA
cdr3_aa: CASSDSAPEQFF
cdr3_nt: TGTGCCAGCAGTGATTCCGCACCAGAGCAGTTCTTC

v_call: TRBV29-1
d_call: NA
j_call: TRBJ2-7
clone_size: few
cdr3_aa: CSVAPRQATYEQYF
cdr3_nt: TGCAGCGTTGCGCCCAGACAGGCGACCTACGAGCAGTACTTC

v_call: TRBV5-6
d_call: NA
j_call: TRBJ1-5
clone_size: NA
cdr3_aa: CASSKGGQPQHF
cdr3_nt: TGTGCCAGCAGCAAGGGGGGTCAGCCCCAGCATTTT

v_call: TRBV19
d_call: TRBD1
j_call: TRBJ1-2
clone_size: few
cdr3_aa: CASTPGQGLMRGYTF
cdr3_nt: TGTGCCAGTACCCCGGGACAGGGCTTAATGAGGGGCTACACCTTC

v_call: TRBV7-2
d_call: TRBD1
j_call: TRBJ1-2
clone_size: few
cdr3_aa: CASSLIGQGNYGYTF
cdr3_nt: TGTGCCAGCAGCTTAATAGGACAGGGGAACTATGGCTACACCTTC

v_call: TRBV6-5
d_call: TRBD2
j_call: TRBJ2-3
clone_size: few
cdr3_aa: CASSYGRGVTDTQYF
cdr3_nt: TGTGCCAGCAGTTACGGACGGGGGGTCACAGATACGCAGTATTTT

v_call: TRBV18
d_call: NA
j_call: TRBJ1-5
clone_size: few
cdr3_aa: CASSPGGRHQPQHF
cdr3_nt: TGTGCCAGCTCACCAGGGGGCAGGCATCAGCCCCAGCATTTT

v_call: TRBV29-1
d_call: NA
j_call: TRBJ2-2
clone_size: NA
cdr3_aa: CSVVLLASTGELFF
cdr3_nt: TGCAGCGTTGTGCTCTTAGCGAGCACCGGGGAGCTGTTTTTT

v_call: TRBV5-1
d_call: NA
j_call: TRBJ2-7
clone_size: NA
cdr3_aa: CASSLFLKRDEQYF
cdr3_nt: TGCGCCAGCAGCTTGTTCCTGAAAAGGGACGAGCAGTACTTC

v_call: TRBV7-2
d_call: TRBD1
j_call: TRBJ1-5
clone_size: few
cdr3_aa: CASSTTGDSNQPQHF
cdr3_nt: TGTGCCAGCAGCACGACAGGGGATAGCAATCAGCCCCAGCATTTT

v_call: TRBV7-2
d_call: NA
j_call: TRBJ2-7
clone_size: few
cdr3_aa: CASSLVVGPESYEQYF
cdr3_nt: TGTGCCAGCAGCTTAGTGGTCGGCCCCGAAAGCTACGAGCAGTACTTC

v_call: TRBV6-2/TRBV6-3
d_call: NA
j_call: TRBJ2-1
clone_size: NA
cdr3_aa: CASSYHGNEQFF
cdr3_nt: TGTGCCAGCAGTTATCACGGGAATGAGCAGTTCTTC

v_call: TRBV6-2/TRBV6-3
d_call: TRBD1
j_call: TRBJ2-7
clone_size: NA
cdr3_aa: CASSYYPGQGAYEQYF
cdr3_nt: TGTGCCAGCAGTTACTATCCAGGACAGGGCGCTTACGAGCAGTACTTC

v_call: TRBV29-1
d_call: NA
j_call: TRBJ2-7
clone_size: NA
cdr3_aa: CSVFASTPYEQYF
cdr3_nt: TGCAGCGTTTTTGCATCGACCCCCTACGAGCAGTACTTC

v_call: TRBV5-1
d_call: TRBD2
j_call: TRBJ2-5
clone_size: NA
cdr3_aa: CASSTGGAWETQYF
cdr3_nt: TGCGCCAGCAGCACCGGGGGGGCTTGGGAGACCCAGTACTTC

v_call: TRBV2
d_call: TRBD2
j_call: TRBJ2-3
clone_size: few
cdr3_aa: CASMYRGGTDTQYF
cdr3_nt: TGTGCCAGCATGTACCGGGGGGGCACAGATACGCAGTATTTT

v_call: TRBV12-3/TRBV12-4
d_call: NA
j_call: TRBJ2-3
clone_size: many
cdr3_aa: CASSPGQAITDTQYF
cdr3_nt: TGTGCCAGCAGCCCCGGGCAGGCGATCACAGATACGCAGTATTTT

v_call: TRBV7-8
d_call: TRBD1
j_call: TRBJ2-3
clone_size: NA
cdr3_aa: CASSLRQGALRDTQYF
cdr3_nt: TGTGCCAGCAGCTTGAGACAGGGGGCGCTCCGAGATACGCAGTATTTT

v_call: TRBV5-6
d_call: NA
j_call: TRBJ2-5
clone_size: few
cdr3_aa: CASSLASPETQYF
cdr3_nt: TGTGCCAGCAGCTTGGCTAGCCCGGAGACCCAGTACTTC

v_call: TRBV5-1
d_call: NA
j_call: TRBJ1-4
clone_size: NA
cdr3_aa: CASSLDPRGFATNEKLFF
cdr3_nt: TGCGCCAGCAGCTTGGACCCGCGGGGGTTTGCAACTAATGAAAAACTGTTTTTT

v_call: TRBV5-4
d_call: NA
j_call: TRBJ1-1
clone_size: NA
cdr3_aa: CASSLDGTQAFF
cdr3_nt: TGTGCCAGCAGCTTGGACGGGACACAAGCTTTCTTT

v_call: TRBV5-1
d_call: NA
j_call: TRBJ2-3
clone_size: NA
cdr3_aa: CASSLAFSTDTQYF
cdr3_nt: TGCGCCAGCAGCTTGGCCTTTAGCACAGATACGCAGTATTTT

v_call: TRBV10-3
d_call: NA
j_call: TRBJ2-3
clone_size: NA
cdr3_aa: CAIRTETDTQYF
cdr3_nt: TGTGCCATCAGGACGGAGACAGATACGCAGTATTTT

v_call: TRBV5-1
d_call: NA
j_call: TRBJ1-1
clone_size: NA
cdr3_aa: CASSPASQGKAFF
cdr3_nt: TGCGCCAGCAGCCCTGCTAGCCAGGGAAAAGCTTTCTTT

v_call: TRBV4-1
d_call: NA
j_call: TRBJ2-7
clone_size: NA
cdr3_aa: CASSHPGLQDYEQYF
cdr3_nt: TGCGCCAGCAGCCATCCGGGTCTACAAGACTACGAGCAGTACTTC

v_call: TRBV7-8
d_call: NA
j_call: TRBJ2-1
clone_size: NA
cdr3_aa: CASSLVYRREQFF
cdr3_nt: TGTGCCAGCAGCTTAGTGTATCGGCGGGAGCAGTTCTTC

v_call: TRBV6-2/TRBV6-3
d_call: NA
j_call: TRBJ2-1
clone_size: once
cdr3_aa: CASTDSPNEQFF
cdr3_nt: TGTGCCAGTACCGACAGCCCCAATGAGCAGTTCTTC

v_call: TRBV5-8
d_call: TRBD2
j_call: TRBJ2-2
clone_size: few
cdr3_aa: CASSRNPGTTTGELFF
cdr3_nt: TGTGCCAGCAGCAGAAACCCCGGGACTACCACCGGGGAGCTGTTTTTT

v_call: TRBV6-5
d_call: TRBD1
j_call: TRBJ1-5
clone_size: few
cdr3_aa: CASSYRQGSNQPQHF
cdr3_nt: TGTGCCAGCAGTTATAGACAGGGGAGCAATCAGCCCCAGCATTTT

v_call: TRBV2
d_call: TRBD2
j_call: TRBJ2-2
clone_size: few
cdr3_aa: CASTTSGYTGELFF
cdr3_nt: TGTGCCAGTACCACTAGCGGGTACACCGGGGAGCTGTTTTTT

v_call: TRBV3-1
d_call: NA
j_call: TRBJ2-2
clone_size: NA
cdr3_aa: CASSQQPHSAGELFF
cdr3_nt: TGTGCCAGCAGCCAGCAACCCCATAGTGCCGGGGAGCTGTTTTTT

v_call: TRBV3-1
d_call: NA
j_call: TRBJ1-2
clone_size: few
cdr3_aa: CASSQDSHRPYGYTF
cdr3_nt: TGTGCCAGCAGCCAAGATTCTCACAGACCCTATGGCTACACCTTC

v_call: TRBV7-2
d_call: NA
j_call: TRBJ2-5
clone_size: NA
cdr3_aa: CASSLSSSGTQYF
cdr3_nt: TGTGCCAGCAGCTTGTCAAGTTCTGGGACCCAGTACTTC

v_call: TRBV7-8
d_call: NA
j_call: TRBJ2-7
clone_size: NA
cdr3_aa: CASSQNSMNYEQYF
cdr3_nt: TGTGCCAGCAGCCAAAATTCAATGAATTACGAGCAGTACTTC

v_call: TRBV14
d_call: NA
j_call: TRBJ2-1
clone_size: few
cdr3_aa: CASSQAGPRIF
cdr3_nt: TGTGCCAGCAGCCAGGCAGGGCCTAGGATCTTC

v_call: TRBV7-6
d_call: NA
j_call: TRBJ2-2
clone_size: NA
cdr3_aa: CASSQGGGSHAGELFF
cdr3_nt: TGTGCCAGCAGCCAAGGCGGTGGGTCCCACGCCGGGGAGCTGTTTTTT

v_call: TRBV7-2
d_call: NA
j_call: TRBJ1-3
clone_size: few
cdr3_aa: CASSSRPGDTIYF
cdr3_nt: TGTGCCAGCAGTTCCCGACCCGGAGACACCATATATTTT

v_call: TRBV20-1
d_call: NA
j_call: TRBJ2-5
clone_size: NA
cdr3_aa: CSARGRGLETQYF
cdr3_nt: TGCAGTGCTAGAGGGAGGGGGTTAGAGACCCAGTACTTC

v_call: TRBV20-1
d_call: NA
j_call: TRBJ2-7
clone_size: few
cdr3_aa: CSARELGREKIQEQYF
cdr3_nt: TGCAGTGCTAGAGAACTCGGCAGGGAAAAAATCCAGGAGCAGTACTTC

v_call: TRBV6-2/TRBV6-3
d_call: TRBD2
j_call: TRBJ2-7
clone_size: NA
cdr3_aa: CASSYSRLAGGSYEQYF
cdr3_nt: TGTGCCAGCAGTTACTCCAGACTAGCGGGAGGCTCCTACGAGCAGTACTTC

v_call: TRBV15
d_call: NA
j_call: TRBJ2-5
clone_size: few
cdr3_aa: CATSRVIQHQETQYF
cdr3_nt: TGTGCCACCAGCAGAGTAATACAGCACCAAGAGACCCAGTACTTC